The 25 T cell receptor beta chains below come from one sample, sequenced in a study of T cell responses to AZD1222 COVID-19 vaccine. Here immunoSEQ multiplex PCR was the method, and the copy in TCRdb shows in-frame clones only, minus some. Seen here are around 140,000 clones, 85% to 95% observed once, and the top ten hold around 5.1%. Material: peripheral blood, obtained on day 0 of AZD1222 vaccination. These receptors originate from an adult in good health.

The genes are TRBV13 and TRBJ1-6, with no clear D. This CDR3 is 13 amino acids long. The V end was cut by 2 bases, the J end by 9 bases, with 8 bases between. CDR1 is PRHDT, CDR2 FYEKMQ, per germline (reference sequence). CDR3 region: CASSLLGSSPLHF. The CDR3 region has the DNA TGTGCCAGCAGCTTACTAGGGAGTTCACCCCTCCACTTT.

CDR3 coding DNA: TGTGCCAGCAGCAAGCGAGAGGGAATGATGGCTTTCTTT. It yields the protein CASSKREGMMAFF. V gene TRBV14 combines with J gene TRBJ1-1, with no clear D. The CDR3 runs to 13 residues. V was cut by 5 bases and J by 11 bases, with 18 bases left in between. Per germline, CDR1 SGHDN and CDR2 FVKESK.

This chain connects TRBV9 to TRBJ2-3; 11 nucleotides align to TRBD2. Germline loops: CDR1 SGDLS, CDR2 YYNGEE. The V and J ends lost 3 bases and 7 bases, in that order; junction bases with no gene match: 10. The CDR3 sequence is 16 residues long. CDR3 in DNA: TGTGCCAGCAGCGACGTTTTAGCGGGGGGGCAAAATACGCAGTATTTT. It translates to CASSDVLAGGQNTQYF.

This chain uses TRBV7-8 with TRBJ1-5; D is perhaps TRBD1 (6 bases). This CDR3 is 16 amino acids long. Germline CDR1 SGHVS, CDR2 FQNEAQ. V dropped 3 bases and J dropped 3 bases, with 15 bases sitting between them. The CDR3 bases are TGTGCCAGCAGCTTGGGGGGGGGCCCCCCCAATCAGCCCCAGCATTTT. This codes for CASSLGGGPPNQPQHF.

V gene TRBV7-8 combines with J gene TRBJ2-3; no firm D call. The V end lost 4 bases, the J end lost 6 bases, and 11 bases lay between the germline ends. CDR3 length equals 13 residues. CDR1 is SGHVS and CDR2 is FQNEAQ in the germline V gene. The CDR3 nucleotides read TGTGCCAGCAGCTCCGCTCGTGGTGATACGCAGTATTTT. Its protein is CASSSARGDTQYF.

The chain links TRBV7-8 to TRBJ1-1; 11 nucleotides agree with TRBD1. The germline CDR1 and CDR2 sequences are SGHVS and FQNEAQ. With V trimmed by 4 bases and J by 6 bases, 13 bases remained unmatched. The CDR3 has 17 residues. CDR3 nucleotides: TGTGCCAGCAGCTCCCTCGGGACAGGGGGACGAATGCCTGAAGCTTTCTTT. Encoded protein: CASSSLGTGGRMPEAFF. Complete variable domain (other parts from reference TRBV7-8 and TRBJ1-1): GAGVSQSPRYKVAKRGQDVALRCDPISGHVSLFWYQQALGQGPEFLTYFQNEAQLDKSGLPSDRFFAERPEGSVSTLKIQRTQQEDSAVYLCASSSLGTGGRMPEAFFGQGTRLTVV.

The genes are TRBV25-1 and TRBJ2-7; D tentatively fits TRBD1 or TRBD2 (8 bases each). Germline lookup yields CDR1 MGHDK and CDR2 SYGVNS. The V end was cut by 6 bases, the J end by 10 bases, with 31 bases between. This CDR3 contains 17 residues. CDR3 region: CASSPSEREWDRQEQYF. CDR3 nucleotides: TGTGCCAGCAGCCCGAGTGAGCGGGAGTGGGACAGGCAAGAACAGTACTTC.

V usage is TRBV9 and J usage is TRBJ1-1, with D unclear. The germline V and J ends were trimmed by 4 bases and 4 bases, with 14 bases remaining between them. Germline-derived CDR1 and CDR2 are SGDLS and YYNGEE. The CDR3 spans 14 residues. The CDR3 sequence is CASSPKGGSTEAFF. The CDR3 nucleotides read TGTGCCAGCAGCCCCAAAGGAGGGAGCACTGAAGCTTTCTTT. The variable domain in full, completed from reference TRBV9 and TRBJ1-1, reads DSGVTQTPKHLITATGQRVTLRCSPRSGDLSVYWYQQSLDQGLQFLIQYYNGEERAKGNILERFSAQQFPDLHSELNLSSLELGDSALYFCASSPKGGSTEAFFGQGTRLTVV.

CDR3 bases: TGTGCCAGCAGCGTAGGGCCAGGGTGGGACGAAGCTTTCTTT. Translating gives CASSVGPGWDEAFF. V is TRBV9 and J is TRBJ1-1, with D possibly TRBD1 on 5 matching bases. CDR1 and CDR2 (germline): SGDLS, YYNGEE. The CDR3 is 14 residues long. V lost 0 bases to trimming and J lost 8 bases, with 14 bases between them.

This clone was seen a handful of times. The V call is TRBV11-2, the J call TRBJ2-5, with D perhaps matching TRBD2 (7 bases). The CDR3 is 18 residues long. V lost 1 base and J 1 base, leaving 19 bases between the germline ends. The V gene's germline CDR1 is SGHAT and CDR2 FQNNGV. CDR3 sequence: CASSLGGGARGAQETQYF. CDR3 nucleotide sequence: TGTGCCAGCAGCTTAGGAGGGGGGGCGCGAGGGGCCCAAGAGACCCAGTACTTC.

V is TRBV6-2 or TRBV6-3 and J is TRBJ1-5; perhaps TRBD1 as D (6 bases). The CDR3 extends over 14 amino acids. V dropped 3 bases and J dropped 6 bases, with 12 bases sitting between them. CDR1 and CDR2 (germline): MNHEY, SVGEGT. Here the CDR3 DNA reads TGTGCCAGCAGTTATCAGGGGCGCAGTCAGCCCCAGCATTTT. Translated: CASSYQGRSQPQHF.

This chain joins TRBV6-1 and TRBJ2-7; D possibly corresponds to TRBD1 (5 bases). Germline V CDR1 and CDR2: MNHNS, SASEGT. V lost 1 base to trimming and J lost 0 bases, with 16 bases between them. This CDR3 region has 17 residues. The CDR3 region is CASSEEVWTPVSYEQYF. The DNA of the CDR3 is TGTGCCAGCAGTGAAGAAGTGTGGACACCAGTCTCCTACGAGCAGTACTTC.

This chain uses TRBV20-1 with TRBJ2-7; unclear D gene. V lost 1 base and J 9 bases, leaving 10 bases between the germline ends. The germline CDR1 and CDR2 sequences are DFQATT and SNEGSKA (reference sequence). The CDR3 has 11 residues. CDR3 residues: CSARVQTGQYF. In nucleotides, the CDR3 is TGCAGTGCTAGAGTACAGACTGGGCAGTACTTC.

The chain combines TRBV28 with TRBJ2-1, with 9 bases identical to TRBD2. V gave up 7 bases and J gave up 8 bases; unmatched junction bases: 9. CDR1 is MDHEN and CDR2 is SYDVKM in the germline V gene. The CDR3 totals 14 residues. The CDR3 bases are TGTGCCAGCACCCGTAGCGGGAGTGACCATGAGCAGTTCTTC. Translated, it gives CASTRSGSDHEQFF.

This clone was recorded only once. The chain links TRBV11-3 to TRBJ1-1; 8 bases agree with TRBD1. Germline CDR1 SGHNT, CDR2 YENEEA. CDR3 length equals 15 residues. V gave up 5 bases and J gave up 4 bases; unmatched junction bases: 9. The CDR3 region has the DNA TGTGCCAGCAGCCCTTCAGGGGGCGCCTCCACTGAAGCTTTCTTT. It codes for CASSPSGGASTEAFF.

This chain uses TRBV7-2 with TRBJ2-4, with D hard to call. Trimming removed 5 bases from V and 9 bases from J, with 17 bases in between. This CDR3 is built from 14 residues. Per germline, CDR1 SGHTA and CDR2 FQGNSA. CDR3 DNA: TGTGCCAGCAGCCCAGAGGCCAGACAAGGCATTCAGTACTTC. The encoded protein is CASSPEARQGIQYF.

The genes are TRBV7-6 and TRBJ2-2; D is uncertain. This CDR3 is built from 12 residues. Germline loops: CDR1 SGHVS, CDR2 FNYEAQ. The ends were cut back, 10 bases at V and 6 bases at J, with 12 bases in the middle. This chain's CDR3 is CAKKVEAGELFF. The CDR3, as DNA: TGTGCCAAAAAAGTGGAAGCCGGGGAGCTGTTTTTT. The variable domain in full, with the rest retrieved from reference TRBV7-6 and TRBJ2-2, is GAGVSQSPRYKVTKRGQDVALRCDPISGHVSLYWYRQALGQGPEFLTYFNYEAQQDKSGLPNDRFSAERPEGSISTLTIQRTEQRDSAMYRCAKKVEAGELFFGEGSRLTVL.

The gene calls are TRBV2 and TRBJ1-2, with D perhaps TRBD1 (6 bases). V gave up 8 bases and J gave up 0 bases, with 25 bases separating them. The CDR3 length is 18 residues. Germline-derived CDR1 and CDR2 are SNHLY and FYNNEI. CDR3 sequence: CASPPGAAGVKANYGYTF. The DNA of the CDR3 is TGTGCCAGCCCCCCAGGCGCGGCAGGGGTCAAGGCTAACTATGGCTACACCTTC.

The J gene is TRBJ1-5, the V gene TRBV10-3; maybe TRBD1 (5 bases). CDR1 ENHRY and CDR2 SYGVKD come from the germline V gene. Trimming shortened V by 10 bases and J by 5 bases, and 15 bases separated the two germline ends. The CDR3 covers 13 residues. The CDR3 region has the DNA TGTGCCACAGCACCAGGGAAGGATCAGCCCCAGCATTTT. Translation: CATAPGKDQPQHF.

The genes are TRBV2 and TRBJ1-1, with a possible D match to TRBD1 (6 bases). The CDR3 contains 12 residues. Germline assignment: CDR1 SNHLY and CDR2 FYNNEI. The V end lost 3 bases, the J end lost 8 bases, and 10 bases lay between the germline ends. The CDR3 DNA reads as TGTGCCAGCAGTGAGTCGGGGGCCGAAGCTTTCTTT. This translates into CASSESGAEAFF. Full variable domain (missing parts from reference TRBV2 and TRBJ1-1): EPEVTQTPSHQVTQMGQEVILRCVPISNHLYFYWYRQILGQKVEFLVSFYNNEISEKSEIFDDQFSVERPDGSNFTLKIRSTKLEDSAMYFCASSESGAEAFFGQGTRLTVV.

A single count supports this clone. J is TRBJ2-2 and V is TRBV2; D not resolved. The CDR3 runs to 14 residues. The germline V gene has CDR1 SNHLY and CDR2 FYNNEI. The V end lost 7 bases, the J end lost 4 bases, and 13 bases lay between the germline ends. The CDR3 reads CASISGSRTGELFF. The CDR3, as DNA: TGTGCCAGCATATCGGGTTCACGCACCGGGGAGCTGTTTTTT.

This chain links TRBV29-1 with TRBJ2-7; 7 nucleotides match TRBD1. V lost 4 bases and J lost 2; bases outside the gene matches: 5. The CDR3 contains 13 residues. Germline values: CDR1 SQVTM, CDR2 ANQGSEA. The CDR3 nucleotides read TGCAGCGTTGCCCAGGGACAGACCTACGAGCAGTACTTC. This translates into CSVAQGQTYEQYF.

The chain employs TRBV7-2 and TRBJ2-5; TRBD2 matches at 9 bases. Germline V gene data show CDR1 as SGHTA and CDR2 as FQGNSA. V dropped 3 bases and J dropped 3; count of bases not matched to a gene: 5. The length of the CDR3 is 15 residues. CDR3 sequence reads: CASSFTGTSKETQYF. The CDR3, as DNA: TGTGCCAGCAGCTTCACCGGGACTAGCAAAGAGACCCAGTACTTC.

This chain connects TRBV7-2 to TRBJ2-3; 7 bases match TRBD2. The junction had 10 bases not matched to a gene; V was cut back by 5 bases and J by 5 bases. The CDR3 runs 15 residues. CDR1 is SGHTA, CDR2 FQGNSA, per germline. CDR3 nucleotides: TGTGCCAGCAGCCCCCCGGGGAGGGAGCTAGATACGCAGTATTTT. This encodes CASSPPGRELDTQYF.

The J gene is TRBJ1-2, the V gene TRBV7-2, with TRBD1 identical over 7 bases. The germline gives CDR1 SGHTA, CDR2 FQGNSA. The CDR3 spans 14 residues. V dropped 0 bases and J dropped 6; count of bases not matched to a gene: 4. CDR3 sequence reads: CASSLAFQGDGYTF. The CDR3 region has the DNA TGTGCCAGCAGCTTAGCGTTCCAGGGGGATGGCTACACCTTC.